The 29 T cell receptor beta chains presented below share a single source sample, sequenced in a study of blood T cell repertoires in COVID-19. Clones were sequenced by immunoSEQ multiplex PCR, and TCRdb holds only the in-frame ones, with some missing. The repertoire consists of about 160,000 clones, with roughly 80% occurring once and the leading ten covering 2.2%. What was sequenced was peripheral blood. All receptors derive from a man between 65 and 85 years old with acute or convalescent COVID-19.

The gene calls are TRBV4-2 and TRBJ2-1; unclear D gene. The V gene lost 4 bases and the J gene lost 2 bases, with 12 bases spanning the gap. CDR1 is LGHNA and CDR2 is YNFKEQ in the germline V gene. The CDR3 extends over 15 amino acids. CDR3 residues: CASSPGTVPYNEQFF. CDR3 in DNA: TGTGCCAGCAGCCCAGGAACGGTCCCCTACAATGAGCAGTTCTTC.

The chain joins TRBV20-1 to TRBJ2-7; 9 bases agree with TRBD2. The length of the CDR3 is 15 residues. Looked up from germline, CDR1 is DFQATT and CDR2 is SNEGSKA (reference sequence). The J segment lost 0 bases and the V segment lost 6 bases, leaving 9 bases of the junction unmatched. CDR3 in DNA: TGCAGTGCCAGTTTAGCGGGAGTCTCCTCCTACGAGCAGTACTTC. It encodes CSASLAGVSSYEQYF.

The chain employs TRBV21-1 and TRBJ1-2; the DNA was not compared with TRBD1, the D call given in the table. TRBV21-1 is assigned pseudogene status. CDR3 length: 12 residues. The CDR3 loop reads CASTGDRAGYTF. Here the CDR3 DNA reads TGTGCCAGCACCGGGGACAGGGCTGGCTACACCTTC.

V is TRBV11-1 and J is TRBJ1-5; 8 positions match TRBD1. The germline CDR1 and CDR2 sequences are SGHAT and FQDESV (reference sequence). CDR3 length equals 15 residues. V shed 5 bases and J 7 bases; nucleotides not matched to a gene: 10. The CDR3 loop reads CASSRGPGGDQPQHF. In nucleotides, the CDR3 is TGTGCCAGCAGCAGGGGTCCAGGGGGCGACCAGCCCCAGCATTTT.

This clone came up once. The genes are TRBV5-1 and TRBJ2-5, with 8 nucleotides matching TRBD2. The junction had 9 bases not matched to a gene; V was cut back by 4 bases and J by 4 bases. The CDR3 sequence is 15 residues long. The germline V gene encodes CDR1 SGHRS and CDR2 YFSETQ. In nucleotides, the CDR3 is TGCGCCAGCAGCCCCACGGGGGGGATTGGAGAGACCCAGTACTTC. It specifies CASSPTGGIGETQYF.

The V gene is TRBV4-2, the J gene TRBJ2-7; 7 bases match TRBD2. CDR3 length equals 14 residues. V dropped 3 bases and J dropped 2; count of bases not matched to a gene: 4. The germline CDR1 and CDR2 sequences are LGHNA and YNFKEQ. CDR3 region: CASSHERGAYEQYF. The DNA of the CDR3 is TGTGCCAGCAGCCATGAACGGGGGGCCTACGAGCAGTACTTC.

CDR3 sequence reads: CASSGGHEQFF. The CDR3 DNA is TGTGCCAGCAGCGGGGGTCATGAGCAGTTCTTC. J is TRBJ2-1 and V is TRBV6-6; a weak D match, TRBD2 (6 bases). Trimming pared 6 bases from V and 8 bases from J, leaving 8 bases between. There are 11 residues in the CDR3. The germline CDR1 and CDR2 sequences are MNHNY and SVGAGI (reference sequence).

The chain recombines TRBV6-1 with TRBJ1-5, with no clear D. Germline V gives CDR1 MNHNS, CDR2 SASEGT. This CDR3 comprises 17 residues. V lost 2 bases, J lost 6 bases, and 20 bases lay in between. The CDR3 DNA sequence: TGTGCCAGCAGTGAACGGAAACTTGACCTGAGGAGTCAGCCCCAGCATTTT. Protein sequence: CASSERKLDLRSQPQHF.

This chain uses TRBV18 with TRBJ2-3, with TRBD2 identical over 9 bases. The ends lost 3 bases at V and 2 bases at J; junction bases unmatched: 3. CDR3 length: 15 amino acids. The V gene's germline CDR1 is KGHSH and CDR2 LQKENI. The CDR3 sequence is CASSPGLAPTDTQYF. In DNA form, the CDR3 reads TGTGCCAGCTCACCTGGACTAGCGCCCACAGATACGCAGTATTTT.

The chain has TRBV6-5 and TRBJ1-4; 10 nucleotides match TRBD1. The CDR3 runs 16 residues. Germline CDR1 MNHEY, CDR2 SVGAGI. V shed 2 bases and J 8 bases; nucleotides not matched to a gene: 8. DNA of the CDR3: TGTGCCAGCAGTTACGGAGACAGGGGGCAAGGAGAAAAACTGTTTTTT. It codes for CASSYGDRGQGEKLFF.

V and J are TRBV7-2 and TRBJ1-2; 8 positions agree with TRBD1. CDR1 is SGHTA and CDR2 is FQGNSA in the germline V gene. J lost 0 bases, V lost 1 base, and 4 bases had no gene match. There are 16 residues in the CDR3. The CDR3 is CASSLGLDRANYGYTF. The CDR3 nucleotides read TGTGCCAGCAGCTTAGGATTGGACAGGGCTAACTATGGCTACACCTTC.

This chain joins TRBV18 and TRBJ2-4; 14 positions match TRBD2. The length of the CDR3 is 18 residues. Germline V CDR1 and CDR2: KGHSH, LQKENI. Trimming removed 5 bases from V and 7 bases from J; junction bases left unmatched: 13. CDR3 in amino acids: CASSKMTSGRASMNIQYF. The CDR3 DNA reads TGTGCCAGCTCAAAGATGACTAGCGGGAGGGCCTCGATGAACATTCAGTACTTC.

V is TRBV9 and J is TRBJ1-4; D might be TRBD1 (6 bases). Trimming stripped 4 bases from V and 4 bases from J, with 17 bases between. CDR1 is SGDLS, CDR2 YYNGEE, per germline. This CDR3 spans 16 amino acids. CDR3: CASSMHAGVINEKLFF. CDR3 in DNA: TGTGCCAGCAGCATGCACGCAGGGGTGATTAATGAAAAACTGTTTTTT.

V is TRBV27 and J is TRBJ2-5, with 13 bases that match TRBD2. The ends lost 8 bases at V and 5 bases at J; junction bases unmatched: 14. CDR3 length: 17 amino acids. Germline V gives CDR1 MNHEY, CDR2 SMNVEV (reference sequence). For the CDR3, the DNA is TGTGCCAGCGGGTCCACTAGGACTAGCGGGGGAGGGGAGACCCAGTACTTC. Protein: CASGSTRTSGGGETQYF.

The rearrangement joins TRBV5-1 to TRBJ2-3; 7 bases are a match to TRBD1. The ends lost 8 bases at V and 4 bases at J; junction bases unmatched: 10. The CDR3 spans 14 residues. The germline V gene has CDR1 SGHRS and CDR2 YFSETQ. Here the CDR3 DNA reads TGCGCCAGTAACCGGGACAGCGAAGCAGATACGCAGTATTTT. This translates into CASNRDSEADTQYF.

The count of this clone is one. The chain links TRBV30 to TRBJ1-1, with 10 nucleotides matching TRBD1. Looked up from germline, CDR1 is GTSNPN and CDR2 is SVGIG (reference sequence). There are 16 residues in the CDR3. J was trimmed by 12 bases and V by 2 bases; bases with no gene match: 18. Here the CDR3 DNA reads TGTGCCTGGAGTCTCACCCAAATCCGGGACAGGGGCAGAACTTTCTTT. It translates to CAWSLTQIRDRGRTFF.

The chain couples TRBV19 to TRBJ2-2, with D possibly TRBD2 on 7 matching bases. The V gene lost 7 bases and the J gene lost 4 bases, with 16 bases spanning the gap. Germline values: CDR1 LNHDA, CDR2 SQIVND (reference sequence). The CDR3 spans 15 residues. The CDR3 is CASISTGGTTGELFF. As DNA, the CDR3 is TGTGCCAGTATCTCAACGGGGGGCACCACCGGGGAGCTGTTTTTT. The whole variable domain, filled in from reference TRBV19 and TRBJ2-2, reads DGGITQSPKYLFRKEGQNVTLSCEQNLNHDAMYWYRQDPGQGLRLIYYSQIVNDFQKGDIAEGYSVSREKKESFPLTVTSAQKNPTAFYLCASISTGGTTGELFFGEGSRLTVL.

The chain has TRBV1 and TRBJ2-3; TRBD2 is the table's D call, not checked against the DNA. TRBV1 is designated a pseudogene. CDR3 size: 18 residues. For the CDR3, the DNA is TGCACCAGCAGCCAAGGGACTAGCGGGGGGGCGCGGACAGATACGCAGTATTTT. Translated: CTSSQGTSGGARTDTQYF.

This chain links TRBV24-1 with TRBJ2-1; TRBD1 aligns across 8 bases. Germline assignment: CDR1 KGHDR and CDR2 SFDVKD. The J segment lost 4 bases and the V segment lost 1 base, leaving 5 bases of the junction unmatched. This CDR3 spans 16 amino acids. This chain's CDR3 is CATSDFSGTGYNEQFF. CDR3 DNA sequence: TGTGCCACCAGTGATTTCTCCGGGACAGGATACAATGAGCAGTTCTTC.

The genes are TRBV18 and TRBJ1-1, with unresolved D. The germline V gene encodes CDR1 KGHSH and CDR2 LQKENI. V lost 3 bases, J lost 6 bases, and 20 bases lay in between. This CDR3 is 16 amino acids long. CDR3 in DNA: TGTGCCAGCTCACCTCCCTCACGGGGAGCGGACTCTGAAGCTTTCTTT. Translated: CASSPPSRGADSEAFF.

This chain connects TRBV6-6 to TRBJ2-7; D is perhaps TRBD1 (7 bases). Germline CDR1 reads MNHNY; CDR2 reads SVGAGI (reference sequence). Trimming stripped 4 bases from V and 2 bases from J, with 12 bases between. The CDR3 contains 14 residues. The CDR3 sequence: CASSWGDSPYEQYF. The DNA for the CDR3 is TGTGCCAGCAGTTGGGGGGACAGTCCCTACGAGCAGTACTTC.

V is TRBV18 and J is TRBJ1-6; D not resolved. CDR1 and CDR2 (germline): KGHSH, LQKENI. Trimming left V 3 bases short and J 7 bases short, with 13 bases between. The CDR3 sequence is 15 residues long. The CDR3 nucleotides are TGTGCCAGCTCACCCGCAATTTTACAGAATTCACCCCTCCACTTT. Protein sequence: CASSPAILQNSPLHF.

This clone was found a few times. The chain's CDR3 is CASRLEEDGYTF. The CDR3 DNA reads as TGTGCAAGTCGCTTAGAGGAGGATGGCTACACCTTC. The chain carries TRBV12-2 and TRBJ1-2. TRBV12-2 is marked as a pseudogene. The CDR3 runs 12 residues.

The chain is built from TRBV6-4 and TRBJ1-2; 9 nucleotides agree with TRBD1. Unmatched junction bases numbered 19, after V lost 6 bases and J lost 2 bases. The CDR3 runs 19 residues. Germline V CDR1 and CDR2: MRHNA, SNTAGT. CDR3 amino acids: CASSAPGQGLKRSNYGYTF. CDR3 nucleotides: TGTGCCAGCAGCGCACCGGGACAGGGCTTAAAGCGCTCGAACTATGGCTACACCTTC.

The rearrangement links TRBV14 to TRBJ2-5; 8 nucleotides align to TRBD2. The CDR3 length is 16 residues. Germline-derived CDR1 and CDR2 are SGHDN and FVKESK. J was trimmed by 5 bases and V by 3 bases; bases with no gene match: 11. This CDR3 reads CASSQRSGAPPETQYF. DNA of the CDR3: TGTGCCAGCAGCCAGCGTAGCGGGGCCCCTCCCGAGACCCAGTACTTC.

The chain uses TRBV7-2 and TRBJ2-3; 8 nucleotides agree with TRBD2. The J segment lost 6 bases and the V segment lost 3 bases, leaving 8 bases of the junction unmatched. CDR1 and CDR2 (germline): SGHTA, FQGNSA. This CDR3 contains 15 residues. CDR3 nucleotides: TGTGCCAGCAGCTTTAATCCGGGGGGGCCGGATACGCAGTATTTT. The encoded protein is CASSFNPGGPDTQYF.

The chain employs TRBV28 and TRBJ1-2; D possibly corresponds to TRBD1 (5 bases). The CDR3 length is 16 residues. V lost 6 bases, J lost 4 bases, and 21 bases lay in between. Germline V gene lookup returns CDR1 MDHEN and CDR2 SYDVKM. In nucleotides, the CDR3 is TGTGCCAGCAGCGGCCCTACGCTGACAGAACGCTATGGCTACACCTTC. Translation gives CASSGPTLTERYGYTF.

The CDR3 loop reads CASSSRADREAYEQYF. As DNA, the CDR3 is TGTGCCAGCAGCTCCAGGGCAGACAGGGAAGCCTACGAGCAGTACTTC. The chain uses TRBV7-9 and TRBJ2-7, with 7 bases identical to TRBD1. The CDR3 runs 16 residues. The V segment lost 4 bases and the J segment 2 bases; nucleotides outside the gene matches: 11. In germline, CDR1 is SEHNR, CDR2 FQNEAQ (reference sequence). Full variable domain (remainder filled in from reference TRBV7-9 and TRBJ2-7): DTGVSQNPRHKITKRGQNVTFRCDPISEHNRLYWYRQTLGQGPEFLTYFQNEAQLEKSRLLSDRFSAERPKGSFSTLEIQRTEQGDSAMYLCASSSRADREAYEQYFGPGTRLTVT.

This rearrangement joins TRBV28 to TRBJ1-1, with no clear D. Germline CDR1 reads MDHEN; CDR2 reads SYDVKM. Trimming removed 0 bases at V and 0 bases at J, with 8 bases between. The CDR3 length is 15 residues. CDR3 amino acids: CASSLWGRVNTEAFF. CDR3 DNA: TGTGCCAGCAGTTTATGGGGCAGAGTGAACACTGAAGCTTTCTTT.